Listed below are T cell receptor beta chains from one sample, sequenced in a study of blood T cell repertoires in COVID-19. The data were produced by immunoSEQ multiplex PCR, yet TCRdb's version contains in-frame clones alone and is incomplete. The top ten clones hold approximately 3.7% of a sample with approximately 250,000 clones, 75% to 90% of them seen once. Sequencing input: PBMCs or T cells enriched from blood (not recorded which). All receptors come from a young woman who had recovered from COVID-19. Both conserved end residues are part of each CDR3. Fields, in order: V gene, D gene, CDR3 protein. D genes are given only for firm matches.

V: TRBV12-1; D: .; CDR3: CASSPQGGGTTSTDTQYF
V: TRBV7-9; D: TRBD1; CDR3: CASSTGTGLGQPQHF
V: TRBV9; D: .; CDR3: CASSIPPDTGELFF
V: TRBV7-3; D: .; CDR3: CASSSTYLGPLAKNIQYF
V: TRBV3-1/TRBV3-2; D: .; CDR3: CASSQASRAVGGYTF
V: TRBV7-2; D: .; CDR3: CASSFSGDHNEQFF
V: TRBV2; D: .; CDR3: CASGRSLNTEAFF
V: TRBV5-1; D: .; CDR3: CASSLLDIAASDTQYF
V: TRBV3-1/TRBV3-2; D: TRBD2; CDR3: CASSQTASGINEQFF
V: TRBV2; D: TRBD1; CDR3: CASSGQGLNTEAFF
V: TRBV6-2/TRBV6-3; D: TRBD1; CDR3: CASSYDRGQPEAFF
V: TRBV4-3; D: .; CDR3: CASSQDGAGEAFF
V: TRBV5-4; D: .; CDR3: CASSLIEGGREQYF
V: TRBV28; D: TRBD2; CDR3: CASSPPRLAPYNEQFF
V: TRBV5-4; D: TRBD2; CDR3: CASRFGLASGELFF
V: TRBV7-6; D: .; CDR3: CASSLAPGHTLYEQYF
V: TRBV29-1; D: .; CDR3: CSVQFRNQPQHF
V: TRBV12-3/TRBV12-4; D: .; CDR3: CASRQAGEQYF
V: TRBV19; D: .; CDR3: CASSIVSGNGYTF
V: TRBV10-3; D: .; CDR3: CAISERARGNNSPLHF
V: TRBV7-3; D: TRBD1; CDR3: CASSLQGAGSEAFF
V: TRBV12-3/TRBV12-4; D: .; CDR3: CASSSRAGDEQYF